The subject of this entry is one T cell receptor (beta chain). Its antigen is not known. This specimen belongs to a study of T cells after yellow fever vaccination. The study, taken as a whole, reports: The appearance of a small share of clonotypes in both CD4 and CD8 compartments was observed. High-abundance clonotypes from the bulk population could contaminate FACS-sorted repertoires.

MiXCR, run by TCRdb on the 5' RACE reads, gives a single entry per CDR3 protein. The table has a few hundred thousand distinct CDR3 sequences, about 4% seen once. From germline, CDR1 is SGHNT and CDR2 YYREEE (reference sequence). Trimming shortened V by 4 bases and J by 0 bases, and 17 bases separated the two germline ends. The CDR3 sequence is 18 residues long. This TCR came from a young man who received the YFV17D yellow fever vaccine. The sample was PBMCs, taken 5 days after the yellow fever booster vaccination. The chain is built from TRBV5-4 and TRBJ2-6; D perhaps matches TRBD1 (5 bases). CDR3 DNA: TGTGCCAGCAGCACCCGACAGCCCAAAAGCTCTGGGGCCAACGTCCTGACTTTC. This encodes CASSTRQPKSSGANVLTF. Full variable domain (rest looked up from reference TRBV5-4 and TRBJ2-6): ETGVTQSPTHLIKTRGQQVTLRCSSQSGHNTVSWYQQALGQGPQFIFQYYREEENGRGNFPPRFSGLQFPNYSSELNVNALELDDSALYLCASSTRQPKSSGANVLTFGAGSRLTVL.